The rows below give T cell receptor beta chains drawn from one sample of a study of blood T cell repertoires in COVID-19. Generated by immunoSEQ multiplex PCR, the TCRdb table keeps only in-frame clones and is missing some. Of about 84,000 clones listed, approximately 86% are singletons. The sequenced material came from peripheral blood. The receptor source for this set is a man at least 80 years old with active or convalescent COVID-19. The CDR3 runs from the conserved cysteine through the conserved F or W. A D gene is named only where the DNA matches it firmly. Size is stated for part of the rows, as once, few or many counts, or as a class when the clone is expanded.

V gene: TRBV5-5
D gene: TRBD1
J gene: TRBJ2-7
clone size: once
CDR3 protein: CASSKDRGFYEQYF
CDR3 DNA: TGTGCCAGCAGCAAGGACAGGGGGTTCTACGAGCAGTACTTC

V gene: TRBV7-2
D gene: TRBD2
J gene: TRBJ2-5
clone size: -
CDR3 protein: CASSPTSGSRETQYF
CDR3 DNA: TGTGCCAGCAGCCCGACTAGCGGGAGCCGGGAGACCCAGTACTTC

V gene: TRBV11-3
D gene: -
J gene: TRBJ1-1
clone size: -
CDR3 protein: CASSSTGLTEAFF
CDR3 DNA: TGTGCCAGCAGCTCCACAGGGTTGACTGAAGCTTTCTTT

V gene: TRBV5-4
D gene: -
J gene: TRBJ2-1
clone size: -
CDR3 protein: CASSPESRFAYNEQFF
CDR3 DNA: TGTGCCAGCAGCCCCGAGAGCAGGTTCGCCTACAATGAGCAGTTCTTC

V gene: TRBV19
D gene: -
J gene: TRBJ2-6
clone size: -
CDR3 protein: CASTRGSGTGANVLTF
CDR3 DNA: TGTGCCAGTACTAGGGGGTCTGGTACTGGGGCCAACGTCCTGACTTTC

V gene: TRBV3-1/TRBV3-2
D gene: -
J gene: TRBJ2-7
clone size: -
CDR3 protein: CASSQSTGIYEQYF
CDR3 DNA: TGTGCCAGCAGCCAATCTACAGGGATCTACGAGCAGTACTTC

V gene: TRBV6-5
D gene: -
J gene: TRBJ2-7
clone size: -
CDR3 protein: CASSGRRRGIDEQYF
CDR3 DNA: TGTGCCAGCAGCGGGCGGAGAAGGGGTATCGACGAGCAGTACTTC

V gene: TRBV4-1
D gene: TRBD1
J gene: TRBJ1-2
clone size: -
CDR3 protein: CASSQPYDRGLRGYTF
CDR3 DNA: TGCGCCAGCAGCCAACCGTACGACAGGGGGCTGAGAGGCTACACCTTC

V gene: TRBV5-1
D gene: TRBD2
J gene: TRBJ2-3
clone size: -
CDR3 protein: CASSSGRASDTQYF
CDR3 DNA: TGCGCCAGCAGTAGCGGGAGGGCCTCGGATACGCAGTATTTT

V gene: TRBV28
D gene: -
J gene: TRBJ1-2
clone size: -
CDR3 protein: CASSRSHPGYRGYGYTF
CDR3 DNA: TGTGCCAGCAGCCGAAGTCATCCGGGTTACCGCGGCTATGGCTACACCTTC

V gene: TRBV10-3
D gene: -
J gene: TRBJ2-3
clone size: -
CDR3 protein: CAISESSRYGTDTQYF
CDR3 DNA: TGTGCCATCAGTGAGTCGTCTAGGTATGGCACAGATACGCAGTATTTT

V gene: TRBV27
D gene: TRBD1
J gene: TRBJ1-1
clone size: -
CDR3 protein: CASKTQYRGWKDAEAFF
CDR3 DNA: TGTGCCAGCAAGACCCAATACAGGGGTTGGAAAGACGCTGAAGCTTTCTTT

V gene: TRBV20-1
D gene: TRBD1
J gene: TRBJ1-4
clone size: -
CDR3 protein: CSASPGQGDINEKLFF
CDR3 DNA: TGCAGTGCTAGTCCGGGACAGGGGGATATTAATGAAAAACTGTTTTTT

V gene: TRBV18
D gene: TRBD2
J gene: TRBJ2-1
clone size: -
CDR3 protein: CASSPLAGKHNEQFF
CDR3 DNA: TGTGCCAGCTCACCACTAGCGGGAAAACACAATGAGCAGTTCTTC

V gene: TRBV2
D gene: TRBD1
J gene: TRBJ2-7
clone size: -
CDR3 protein: CASSPNRGLHHF
CDR3 DNA: TGTGCCAGCAGCCCAAACAGGGGGCTCCACCACTTC

V gene: TRBV5-4
D gene: TRBD2
J gene: TRBJ2-5
clone size: -
CDR3 protein: CASSSRLAGQETQYF
CDR3 DNA: TGTGCCAGCAGCTCCCGACTAGCGGGACAAGAGACCCAGTACTTC

V gene: TRBV3-1/TRBV3-2
D gene: TRBD1
J gene: TRBJ1-4
clone size: -
CDR3 protein: CASNRGRSNEKLFF
CDR3 DNA: TGTGCCAGCAACAGGGGGCGGTCTAATGAAAAACTGTTTTTT

V gene: TRBV6-5
D gene: -
J gene: TRBJ2-7
clone size: -
CDR3 protein: CASGEASYEQYF
CDR3 DNA: TGTGCCAGCGGGGAGGCCTCCTACGAGCAGTACTTC

V gene: TRBV5-6
D gene: TRBD1
J gene: TRBJ1-2
clone size: -
CDR3 protein: CASSVTGETYGYTF
CDR3 DNA: TGTGCCAGCAGCGTGACAGGGGAGACCTATGGCTACACCTTC

V gene: TRBV5-1
D gene: -
J gene: TRBJ1-1
clone size: -
CDR3 protein: CASSGQTNTEAFF
CDR3 DNA: TGCGCCAGCAGCGGACAGACTAACACTGAAGCTTTCTTT

V gene: TRBV7-9
D gene: TRBD2
J gene: TRBJ2-7
clone size: few
CDR3 protein: CASSSRTSGSYEQYF
CDR3 DNA: TGTGCCAGCAGCAGCAGGACTAGCGGGAGCTACGAGCAGTACTTC

V gene: TRBV19
D gene: -
J gene: TRBJ1-5
clone size: -
CDR3 protein: CASSSNPRVAGGKEPQHF
CDR3 DNA: TGTGCCAGTAGTTCCAACCCGCGGGTGGCAGGTGGAAAGGAGCCCCAGCATTTT

V gene: TRBV18
D gene: TRBD2
J gene: TRBJ2-1
clone size: -
CDR3 protein: CASGVGGSSYNEQFF
CDR3 DNA: TGTGCCAGCGGCGTCGGCGGGAGCTCCTACAATGAGCAGTTCTTC

V gene: TRBV18
D gene: -
J gene: TRBJ1-2
clone size: -
CDR3 protein: CASSPGGVDYGYTF
CDR3 DNA: TGTGCCAGCTCACCAGGGGGCGTAGACTATGGCTACACCTTC

V gene: TRBV27
D gene: TRBD2
J gene: TRBJ2-7
clone size: few
CDR3 protein: CASSHRTSGSYEQYF
CDR3 DNA: TGTGCCAGCAGTCATCGGACTAGCGGGAGTTACGAGCAGTACTTC

V gene: TRBV7-7
D gene: TRBD1
J gene: TRBJ1-5
clone size: -
CDR3 protein: CASSERDRCQPQHF
CDR3 DNA: TGTGCTAGCAGCGAACGGGACAGATGCCAGCCCCAGCATTTT

V gene: TRBV7-3
D gene: TRBD1
J gene: TRBJ2-2
clone size: -
CDR3 protein: CASSQGATTGELFF
CDR3 DNA: TGTGCCAGCAGCCAGGGGGCTACTACCGGGGAGCTGTTTTTT

V gene: TRBV5-8
D gene: TRBD2
J gene: TRBJ2-5
clone size: -
CDR3 protein: CASSLWGGTSGSTQETQYF
CDR3 DNA: TGTGCCAGCAGCTTGTGGGGTGGCACTAGCGGGAGCACCCAAGAGACCCAGTACTTC

V gene: TRBV19
D gene: TRBD2
J gene: TRBJ2-1
clone size: many
CDR3 protein: CASSEPGLAALQFF
CDR3 DNA: TGTGCCAGTAGCGAACCGGGACTAGCGGCATTGCAGTTCTTC

V gene: TRBV7-6
D gene: TRBD1
J gene: TRBJ2-1
clone size: -
CDR3 protein: CASSLAALRGQGNEQFF
CDR3 DNA: TGTGCCAGCAGCTTAGCGGCTCTCCGGGGACAGGGGAATGAGCAGTTCTTC

V gene: TRBV9
D gene: -
J gene: TRBJ1-2
clone size: -
CDR3 protein: CASSGGWTGYTF
CDR3 DNA: TGTGCCAGCAGCGGGGGATGGACAGGCTACACCTTC

V gene: TRBV6-5
D gene: -
J gene: TRBJ1-5
clone size: -
CDR3 protein: CASTLVSNQPQHF
CDR3 DNA: TGTGCCAGCACCTTAGTTAGCAATCAGCCCCAGCATTTT

V gene: TRBV25-1
D gene: TRBD2
J gene: TRBJ2-3
clone size: -
CDR3 protein: CASRQGALAGVADTQYF
CDR3 DNA: TGTGCCAGCAGGCAGGGCGCTTTAGCGGGAGTTGCAGATACGCAGTATTTT

V gene: TRBV5-6
D gene: TRBD2
J gene: TRBJ2-5
clone size: once
CDR3 protein: CASGWGLAGGKETQYF
CDR3 DNA: TGTGCCAGCGGGTGGGGGCTAGCGGGAGGAAAAGAGACCCAGTACTTC

V gene: TRBV9
D gene: -
J gene: TRBJ1-1
clone size: -
CDR3 protein: CASSPRGNTEAFF
CDR3 DNA: TGTGCCAGCAGCCCCAGGGGGAACACTGAAGCTTTCTTT

V gene: TRBV3-1/TRBV3-2
D gene: TRBD2
J gene: TRBJ2-7
clone size: -
CDR3 protein: CASSPRGGRNEQYF
CDR3 DNA: TGTGCCAGCAGCCCCCGGGGGGGAAGAAACGAGCAGTACTTC

V gene: TRBV19
D gene: -
J gene: TRBJ1-1
clone size: -
CDR3 protein: CASRDGSGSNTEAFF
CDR3 DNA: TGTGCCAGTAGGGACGGATCGGGGTCGAACACTGAAGCTTTCTTT

V gene: TRBV6-1
D gene: -
J gene: TRBJ1-2
clone size: -
CDR3 protein: CASSEQTPRHGYTF
CDR3 DNA: TGTGCCAGCAGTGAACAGACACCAAGGCATGGCTACACCTTC

V gene: TRBV2
D gene: TRBD2
J gene: TRBJ2-1
clone size: -
CDR3 protein: CASTRLAGELRVYEQFF
CDR3 DNA: TGTGCCAGCACTCGTCTAGCGGGAGAGTTGAGGGTCTATGAGCAGTTCTTC

V gene: TRBV18
D gene: -
J gene: TRBJ2-5
clone size: -
CDR3 protein: CASSPSGQETQYF
CDR3 DNA: TGTGCCAGCTCACCATCAGGCCAAGAGACCCAGTACTTC

V gene: TRBV7-9
D gene: -
J gene: TRBJ1-2
clone size: -
CDR3 protein: CAQGDFGYTF
CDR3 DNA: TGTGCCCAAGGGGATTTTGGCTACACCTTC

V gene: TRBV24-1
D gene: -
J gene: TRBJ2-1
clone size: -
CDR3 protein: CATDGGGNEQFF
CDR3 DNA: TGTGCCACTGATGGGGGCGGGAATGAGCAGTTCTTC

V gene: TRBV19
D gene: -
J gene: TRBJ1-2
clone size: -
CDR3 protein: CASSPAAFNYGYTF
CDR3 DNA: TGTGCCAGTAGTCCCGCGGCCTTTAACTATGGCTACACCTTC

V gene: TRBV5-1
D gene: TRBD1
J gene: TRBJ2-5
clone size: once
CDR3 protein: CASSLTGTGDETQYF
CDR3 DNA: TGCGCCAGCAGCTTAACCGGGACAGGGGACGAGACCCAGTACTTC

V gene: TRBV19
D gene: -
J gene: TRBJ2-1
clone size: -
CDR3 protein: CASSIATVPNNEQFF
CDR3 DNA: TGTGCCAGTAGTATTGCTACAGTCCCCAACAATGAGCAGTTCTTC

V gene: TRBV7-3
D gene: TRBD2
J gene: TRBJ2-3
clone size: -
CDR3 protein: CASSLFGAPGTSDTDTQYF
CDR3 DNA: TGTGCCAGCAGCTTATTCGGTGCCCCCGGGACTAGCGACACAGATACGCAGTATTTT

V gene: TRBV27
D gene: -
J gene: TRBJ2-7
clone size: -
CDR3 protein: CASSPREYSYEQYF
CDR3 DNA: TGTGCCAGCAGTCCCCGGGAGTACTCCTACGAGCAGTACTTC

V gene: TRBV9
D gene: TRBD1
J gene: TRBJ2-7
clone size: -
CDR3 protein: CASSVGQGVPYEQYF
CDR3 DNA: TGTGCCAGCAGCGTTGGACAGGGGGTTCCCTACGAGCAGTACTTC

V gene: TRBV28
D gene: -
J gene: TRBJ2-7
clone size: -
CDR3 protein: CASSLIGSPNEQYF
CDR3 DNA: TGTGCCAGCAGTTTAATCGGGAGCCCCAACGAGCAGTACTTC

V gene: TRBV28
D gene: -
J gene: TRBJ1-6
clone size: -
CDR3 protein: CASSSNNSPLHF
CDR3 DNA: TGTGCCAGCAGTTCTAATAATTCACCCCTCCACTTT

V gene: TRBV5-1
D gene: -
J gene: TRBJ1-3
clone size: -
CDR3 protein: CASSSDRDTFSGNTIYF
CDR3 DNA: TGCGCCAGCAGCTCAGACCGGGACACTTTCTCTGGAAACACCATATATTTT

V gene: TRBV28
D gene: -
J gene: TRBJ1-1
clone size: -
CDR3 protein: CASSLPGLNTEAFF
CDR3 DNA: TGTGCCAGCAGTTTGCCGGGTTTGAACACTGAAGCTTTCTTT